The next 30 T cell receptor beta chains were all read from a single sample in a study of blood T cell repertoires in COVID-19. Method: immunoSEQ multiplex PCR; TCRdb's copy keeps in-frame clones and lacks some. The sample includes some 260,000 clones, around nine tenths of them seen just once. The sequenced sample was peripheral blood. The receptors were sampled from a middle-aged woman who had recovered from COVID-19.

The J gene is TRBJ2-5, the V gene TRBV28; 13 positions agree with TRBD2. The CDR3 totals 16 residues. CDR1 and CDR2 from the germline V gene are MDHEN and SYDVKM. J was trimmed by 4 bases and V by 10 bases; bases with no gene match: 12. In nucleotides, the CDR3 is TGTGCCACCAGGGGGAGGACTAGCGGGGGTCGAGAGACCCAGTACTTC. Protein: CATRGRTSGGRETQYF.

The V and J genes are TRBV18 and TRBJ2-1, with D perhaps matching TRBD1 (6 bases). The V end lost 4 bases, the J end lost 6 bases, and 16 bases lay between the germline ends. The CDR3 is 15 residues long. Germline V gene sequence: CDR1 KGHSH, CDR2 LQKENI. The CDR3 sequence is CASSLGVGAINEQFF. The CDR3 DNA reads TGTGCCAGCTCACTGGGTGTGGGGGCAATCAATGAGCAGTTCTTC.

This clone was counted a single time. This chain links TRBV2 with TRBJ2-2; 8 bases agree with TRBD1. V lost 6 bases and J lost 5; bases outside the gene matches: 5. The CDR3 has 14 residues. Germline V gene lookup returns CDR1 SNHLY and CDR2 FYNNEI. Written as DNA, the CDR3 is TGTGCCAGCAGGGGGACAGGTGGTACCGGGGAGCTGTTTTTT. Translation gives CASRGTGGTGELFF.

The chain employs TRBV7-6 and TRBJ1-1; D is unclear. This CDR3 comprises 14 residues. Germline CDR1 reads SGHVS; CDR2 reads FNYEAQ. The V end was cut by 0 bases, the J end by 2 bases, with 7 bases between. CDR3 nucleotides: TGTGCCAGCAGCTTAGCGCCGGTTAACACTGAAGCTTTCTTT. It translates to CASSLAPVNTEAFF.

This chain connects TRBV30 to TRBJ1-2, with D uncertain. The CDR3 is made up of 15 amino acids. The germline V and J ends were trimmed by 4 bases and 4 bases, with 19 bases remaining between them. Per the germline V gene, CDR1 is GTSNPN and CDR2 is SVGIG (reference sequence). CDR3 protein: CAWTPWSREGYGYTF. CDR3 DNA sequence: TGTGCCTGGACCCCGTGGTCCCGGGAGGGCTATGGCTACACCTTC. Combining the CDR3 with reference TRBV30 and TRBJ1-2 gives the whole variable domain SQTIHQWPATLVQPVGSPLSLECTVEGTSNPNLYWYRQAAGRGLQLLFYSVGIGQISSEVPQNLSASRPQDRQFILSSKKLLLSDSGFYLCAWTPWSREGYGYTFGSGTRLTVV.

V is TRBV10-3 and J is TRBJ1-2, with 7 bases fitting TRBD1. The V and J ends lost 3 bases and 5 bases, in that order; junction bases with no gene match: 18. CDR3 length: 18 residues. Germline V gene sequence: CDR1 ENHRY, CDR2 SYGVKD. DNA for the CDR3: TGTGCCATCAGTGACCCCGGGGGTCCAGGGGGGCCTGGGTATGGCTACACCTTC. Encoded protein: CAISDPGGPGGPGYGYTF.

V gene TRBV21-1 combines with J gene TRBJ2-1; the table's D call, TRBD1, has no DNA check behind it. TRBV21-1 is deemed a pseudogene. The CDR3 has 13 residues. CDR3 DNA sequence: TGTGCCACCAGGACAGGCTCCTACAATGAGCAGTTCTTC. This codes for CATRTGSYNEQFF.

The chain carries TRBV10-3 and TRBJ1-3; no firm D call. V shed 10 bases and J shed 4 bases, with 23 bases lying between them. Germline CDR1 reads ENHRY; CDR2 reads SYGVKD. This CDR3 is 16 amino acids long. The CDR3 loop reads CATRREPPSGGNTIYF. As DNA, the CDR3 is TGTGCCACACGCCGGGAGCCTCCCTCGGGGGGAAACACCATATATTTT.

In this sample, this clone turned up once. Within the sample, other DNA sequences also encode this same CDR3. The rearrangement uses TRBV14 and TRBJ1-2; 10 bases match TRBD1. The CDR3 sequence is 17 residues long. The germline V gene encodes CDR1 SGHDN and CDR2 FVKESK. Trimming cost V 0 bases and J 2 bases; bases outside gene matches: 6. The CDR3 nucleotides read TGTGCCAGCAGCCAAGACCTGGGACAGGGGAGGAACTATGGCTACACCTTC. This encodes CASSQDLGQGRNYGYTF.

The genes are TRBV5-4 and TRBJ2-2; tentative D call: TRBD2 (6 bases). With 4 bases removed from V and 6 bases from J, the gap between germline ends came to 16 bases. The CDR3 is 15 residues long. Germline CDR1 reads SGHNT; CDR2 reads YYREEE (reference sequence). CDR3: CASSTPSRRAGELFF. Written as DNA, the CDR3 is TGTGCCAGCAGCACCCCCTCGCGGAGGGCCGGGGAGCTGTTTTTT.

The CDR3 reads CASSKPGRGGGYTF. CDR3 DNA sequence: TGTGCCAGCAGCAAACCGGGGAGGGGAGGCGGCTACACCTTC. The chain carries TRBV21-1 and TRBJ1-2. TRBV21-1 constitutes a pseudogene. CDR3 length: 14 residues.

The table lists this clone with a few counts. The chain joins TRBV2 to TRBJ2-5; 13 nucleotides match TRBD2. The CDR3 runs 15 residues. Germline loops: CDR1 SNHLY, CDR2 FYNNEI. V lost 6 bases, J lost 5 bases, and 6 bases stayed unmatched. CDR3 region: CASRLGLAGWETQYF. The CDR3 coding sequence is TGTGCCAGCAGACTGGGACTAGCGGGATGGGAGACCCAGTACTTC.

In this sample, this clone turned up once. V gene TRBV25-1 combines with J gene TRBJ1-4; 9 bases are shared with TRBD1. Unmatched junction bases numbered 12, after V lost 2 bases and J lost 8 bases. CDR1 MGHDK and CDR2 SYGVNS come from the germline V gene. This CDR3 spans 17 amino acids. CDR3 sequence (DNA): TGTGCCAGCAGTGAAAAGGGGACAGGGCGAGCCCGGGAAAAACTGTTTTTT. Translating gives CASSEKGTGRAREKLFF.

In regard to this clone: This sample also contains other DNA sequences that code for the same CDR3. The chain recombines TRBV5-1 with TRBJ1-4; 8 bases map to TRBD1. From germline, CDR1 is SGHRS and CDR2 YFSETQ. CDR3 size: 14 residues. V lost 4 bases, J lost 8 bases, and 7 bases stayed unmatched. CDR3 amino acids: CASSLGTGGEKLFF. CDR3 sequence (DNA): TGCGCCAGCAGCCTCGGGACAGGTGGGGAAAAACTGTTTTTT.

This chain links TRBV3-1 (or the pseudogene TRBV3-2) with TRBJ2-1, with D possibly matching TRBD2 (6 bases). Looked up from germline, CDR1 is LGHDT and CDR2 is YNNKEL (reference sequence). This CDR3 contains 14 residues. The V end lost 6 bases, the J end lost 2 bases, and 11 bases lay between the germline ends. CDR3 sequence: CASSSLATYNEQFF. CDR3 DNA: TGTGCCAGCAGTTCTCTAGCGACCTACAATGAGCAGTTCTTC.

This rearrangement joins TRBV7-2 to TRBJ2-1; TRBD2 matches at 9 bases. Germline V CDR1 and CDR2: SGHTA, FQGNSA. There are 16 residues in the CDR3. The trim removed 0 bases at V and 15 bases at J, leaving 15 bases unmatched. The DNA of the CDR3 is TGTGCCAGCAGCTTAGCCAACCTAGCGGGAAGAACCCCCCGGTTCTTC. The encoded protein is CASSLANLAGRTPRFF.

This chain connects TRBV10-3 to TRBJ1-4, with D possibly TRBD1 on 6 matching bases. V was pared by 2 bases and J by 2 bases, with 6 bases between. Germline CDR1 and CDR2: ENHRY and SYGVKD. The CDR3 covers 14 residues. CDR3 in DNA: TGTGCCATCAGTGAGGGGGGCACTAATGAAAAACTGTTTTTT. Amino acids: CAISEGGTNEKLFF.

The chain carries TRBV10-3 and TRBJ1-1; 8 bases align to TRBD1. Germline V CDR1 and CDR2: ENHRY, SYGVKD. The CDR3 is 14 amino acids. Unmatched junction bases numbered 5, after V lost 2 bases and J lost 6 bases. In nucleotides, the CDR3 is TGTGCCATCAGTGAGCCGATACAGGGGGCTGAAGCTTTCTTT. It is translated as CAISEPIQGAEAFF.

The chain employs TRBV6-5 and TRBJ1-1; D may be TRBD1 (6 bases). V was cut by 5 bases and J by 4 bases, with 17 bases left in between. CDR3 size: 15 residues. Germline lookup yields CDR1 MNHEY and CDR2 SVGAGI. CDR3 sequence reads: CASSPPGRGGTEAFF. For the CDR3, the DNA is TGTGCCAGCAGTCCCCCGGGGAGGGGGGGCACTGAAGCTTTCTTT.

This clone has only a few counts. The V call is TRBV19, the J call TRBJ1-4; 8 positions match TRBD1. Trimming removed 1 base from V and 8 bases from J; junction bases left unmatched: 9. From germline, CDR1 is LNHDA and CDR2 SQIVND (reference sequence). The CDR3 is 16 amino acids. CDR3 DNA: TGTGCCAGTAGTATAGGTCAGGGGGACAGGAAGGAAAAACTGTTTTTT. This codes for CASSIGQGDRKEKLFF.

This clone was detected a few times. As DNA, the CDR3 is TGTGCCAGCAGCCCACAGGGGATCCCTGGAAACACCATATATTTT. It is translated as CASSPQGIPGNTIYF. The chain couples TRBV6-2 or TRBV6-3 to TRBJ1-3, with 7 bases aligning to TRBD1. The germline gives CDR1 MNHEY, CDR2 SVGEGT. The CDR3 sequence is 15 residues long. J lost 2 bases, V lost 6 bases, and 7 bases had no gene match.

This chain connects TRBV4-1 to TRBJ1-1; tentatively, D is TRBD1 (6 bases). V was cut by 4 bases and J by 1 base, with 22 bases left in between. CDR3 length: 18 residues. Looked up from germline, CDR1 is MGHRA and CDR2 is YSYEKL. CDR3 DNA: TGCGCCAGCAGCCGGAGGGGGGGACACAGGGTTCGGAACACTGAAGCTTTCTTT. It encodes CASSRRGGHRVRNTEAFF.

The chain is built from TRBV3-1 (or the pseudogene TRBV3-2) and TRBJ2-7, with 10 positions matching TRBD1. CDR3 length equals 17 residues. The junction had 13 bases not matched to a gene; V was cut back by 4 bases and J by 4 bases. The germline gives CDR1 LGHDT, CDR2 YNNKEL (reference sequence). The CDR3 protein is CASSPGTGVFRQYEQYF. The CDR3 DNA is TGTGCCAGCAGCCCCGGGACAGGGGTCTTCCGGCAATACGAGCAGTACTTC.

The chain recombines TRBV10-3 with TRBJ2-5, with D possibly being TRBD1 (5 bases). The CDR3 has 14 residues. The ends were cut back, 3 bases at V and 7 bases at J, with 15 bases in the middle. Germline loops: CDR1 ENHRY, CDR2 SYGVKD. As DNA, the CDR3 is TGTGCCATCAGTGACGGCAGGGCGTCGGGGACCCAGTACTTC. Its protein is CAISDGRASGTQYF.

CDR3 protein: CASSDLGRGEQFF. For the CDR3, the DNA is TGTGCCAGCAGTGACCTGGGGCGTGGGGAGCAGTTCTTC. The chain uses TRBV25-1 and TRBJ2-1; a possible D gene is TRBD1 (5 bases). Germline V gene sequence: CDR1 MGHDK, CDR2 SYGVNS. V was trimmed by 3 bases and J by 10 bases, leaving 13 bases between them. The CDR3 has 13 amino acids. Using reference TRBV25-1 and TRBJ2-1 for the parts outside the CDR3, the full variable domain is EADIYQTPRYLVIGTGKKITLECSQTMGHDKMYWYQQDPGMELHLIHYSYGVNSTEKGDLSSESTVSRIRTEHFPLTLESARPSHTSQYLCASSDLGRGEQFFGPGTRLTVL.

The chain links TRBV24-1 to TRBJ1-2; 7 nucleotides line up with TRBD1. The CDR3 extends over 13 amino acids. V dropped 7 bases and J dropped 4; count of bases not matched to a gene: 5. Germline V gene sequence: CDR1 KGHDR, CDR2 SFDVKD. The CDR3 reads CATRPGQSYGYTF. The CDR3 coding sequence is TGTGCCACCAGACCGGGACAGAGCTATGGCTACACCTTC.

V usage is TRBV10-2 and J usage is TRBJ1-1; a possible D gene is TRBD1 (6 bases). Trimming took off 8 bases at V and 4 bases at J, with 14 bases between the two ends. Germline values: CDR1 WSHSY, CDR2 SAAADI. The CDR3 extends over 13 amino acids. CDR3 in amino acids: CASLGGGFTEAFF. The CDR3 DNA reads TGCGCCAGCCTGGGAGGGGGATTCACTGAAGCTTTCTTT.

This clone was observed a handful of times. The chain carries TRBV9 and TRBJ2-7, with 7 positions matching TRBD2. The CDR3 runs to 16 residues. Germline CDR1 and CDR2: SGDLS and YYNGEE. J lost 3 bases, V lost 0 bases, and 9 bases had no gene match. The DNA for the CDR3 is TGTGCCAGCAGCGTAGGAGGTAGCGGGTCCCTCTACGAGCAGTACTTC. Amino acid sequence: CASSVGGSGSLYEQYF.

The chain employs TRBV5-4 and TRBJ2-1; D may be TRBD2 (6 bases). The CDR3 runs to 15 residues. CDR1 and CDR2 from the germline V gene are SGHNT and YYREEE (reference sequence). V was trimmed by 0 bases and J by 1 base, leaving 8 bases between them. This chain's CDR3 is CASSLGGESYNEQFF. The CDR3 DNA sequence: TGTGCCAGCAGCTTGGGGGGGGAGTCCTACAATGAGCAGTTCTTC.

This chain links TRBV5-6 with TRBJ1-1; no firm D call. The V end lost 0 bases, the J end lost 7 bases, and 13 bases lay between the germline ends. Germline lookup yields CDR1 SGHDT and CDR2 YYEEEE. This CDR3 spans 14 amino acids. The CDR3 DNA reads as TGTGCCAGCAGCTTGGGGGTGTGGGCAATTGAAGCTTTCTTT. This codes for CASSLGVWAIEAFF.